This T cell receptor beta chain came from a study of PD-1 blockade in classical Hodgkin lymphoma. With no exception, relapse followed autologous stem cell transplantation in all patients, and brentuximab vedotin exposure varied. Profiling relied on immunoSEQ multiplex PCR, and the TCRdb table lists in-frame clones only, not all of them. This table holds 100,000 to 130,000 clones, about 89% found once. Note on this clone: Its antigen remains unidentified.

From germline, CDR1 is MNHEY and CDR2 SMNVEV (reference sequence). V was shortened by 3 bases and J by 3 bases, with 7 bases between the two germline ends. The CDR3 contains 13 residues. Findings and caveats of the study: Patients excluded were those beginning nivolumab under 1 year after ASCT.

The TCR was taken from a human donor with classical Hodgkin lymphoma. The sample in question was peripheral blood mononuclear cells (PBMCs), obtained before the second cycle of nivolumab. V gene TRBV27 combines with J gene TRBJ2-3, with D uncertain. The CDR3 reads CASSLPQTDTQYF. CDR3 in DNA: TGTGCCAGCAGTTTGCCACAAACAGATACGCAGTATTTT.